The 17 T cell receptor beta chains below all came from one sample that was sequenced in a study of T cell responses to AZD1222 COVID-19 vaccine. Assay: immunoSEQ multiplex PCR; the TCRdb copy retains only in-frame clones and omits some. Of 95,000 to 150,000 clones in the sample, roughly nine tenths were seen once. The sample was peripheral blood, taken on day 0 of AZD1222 vaccination. The receptors were gathered from an adult in good health.

This clone was seen just once. The chain employs TRBV24-1 and TRBJ1-2; possibly TRBD1 for D (5 bases). V shed 0 bases and J shed 3 bases, with 22 bases lying between them. Germline V gene data show CDR1 as KGHDR and CDR2 as SFDVKD. CDR3 length: 19 amino acids. The CDR3 region has the DNA TGTGCCACCAGTGATTTGAGTTTTTCGGCGCGGGGGACGGACTATGGCTACACCTTC. Amino acid sequence: CATSDLSFSARGTDYGYTF.

V is TRBV30 and J is TRBJ2-5, with 7 positions matching TRBD2. The junction had 1 base not matched to a gene; V was cut back by 5 bases and J by 7 bases. The V gene's germline CDR1 is GTSNPN and CDR2 SVGIG (reference sequence). The CDR3 is made up of 10 amino acids. The CDR3 DNA reads as TGTGCCTGGGGGGGGGTGACCCAGTACTTC. Protein sequence: CAWGGVTQYF.

The chain uses TRBV6-5 and TRBJ1-6; the match to TRBD1 covers 9 bases. V lost 4 bases to trimming and J lost 5 bases; unmatched junction nucleotides: 3. Per germline, CDR1 MNHEY and CDR2 SVGAGI. The CDR3 is 15 residues long. As DNA, the CDR3 is TGTGCCAGCAGTTCGGACAGGGGCCATAATTCACCCCTCCACTTT. Protein product: CASSSDRGHNSPLHF.

The chain is built from TRBV7-9 and TRBJ1-1, with D possibly being TRBD1 (5 bases). Germline assignment: CDR1 SEHNR and CDR2 FQNEAQ (reference sequence). The CDR3 runs 14 residues. V lost 4 bases, J lost 4 bases, and 13 bases lay in between. In DNA, the CDR3 is TGTGCCAGCAGCTCCTTGGGGGGGAGCACTGAAGCTTTCTTT. Residues: CASSSLGGSTEAFF.

This clone was seen just once. The chain joins TRBV15 to TRBJ1-5; maybe TRBD1 (5 bases). The V end lost 5 bases, the J end lost 2 bases, and 13 bases lay between the germline ends. The CDR3 extends over 15 amino acids. In germline, CDR1 is LNHNV, CDR2 YYDKDF (reference sequence). CDR3 loop: CATSPTVRGNQPQHF. DNA for the CDR3: TGTGCCACCAGCCCGACAGTAAGGGGCAATCAGCCCCAGCATTTT. Supplemented by reference TRBV15 and TRBJ1-5, the full variable domain reads DAMVIQNPRYQVTQFGKPVTLSCSQTLNHNVMYWYQQKSSQAPKLLFHYYDKDFNNEADTPDNFQSRRPNTSFCFLDIRSPGLGDTAMYLCATSPTVRGNQPQHFGDGTRLSIL.

The V and J genes are TRBV7-9 and TRBJ2-1; 7 bases are a match to TRBD2. This CDR3 region has 16 residues. CDR1 is SEHNR, CDR2 FQNEAQ, per germline (reference sequence). The junction had 4 bases not matched to a gene; V was cut back by 2 bases and J by 0 bases. As DNA, the CDR3 is TGTGCCAGCAGCTTAAGGGGCGGGAGCTCCTACAATGAGCAGTTCTTC. Its protein is CASSLRGGSSYNEQFF.

The chain carries TRBV5-5 and TRBJ2-1, with D possibly matching TRBD1 (6 bases). CDR1 SGHKS and CDR2 YYEKEE come from the germline V gene (reference sequence). V dropped 4 bases and J dropped 0 bases, with 14 bases sitting between them. CDR3 length: 16 amino acids. The CDR3 spells CASSPARGFSYNEQFF. CDR3 coding DNA: TGTGCCAGCAGCCCAGCCAGGGGATTCTCCTACAATGAGCAGTTCTTC.

The V call is TRBV6-2 or TRBV6-3, the J call TRBJ2-3, with TRBD2 matching over 8 bases. Germline CDR1 MNHEY, CDR2 SVGEGT. V lost 3 bases to trimming and J lost 8 bases; unmatched junction nucleotides: 16. The CDR3 loop spans 17 amino acids. Written as DNA, the CDR3 is TGTGCCAGCAGTTATCCCTCCACTAGCGGACGTGGGGGTACGCAGTATTTT. Its protein product is CASSYPSTSGRGGTQYF.

This sequence joins TRBV4-1 and TRBJ2-1; D might be TRBD2 (5 bases). In germline, CDR1 is MGHRA, CDR2 YSYEKL. The CDR3 loop spans 14 amino acids. Trimming shortened V by 4 bases and J by 1 base, and 8 bases separated the two germline ends. This CDR3 is CASSRADSYNEQFF. In DNA, the CDR3 is TGCGCCAGCAGCCGAGCGGATTCCTACAATGAGCAGTTCTTC.

This chain connects TRBV29-1 to TRBJ2-5; 7 positions match TRBD1. The CDR3 is 13 residues long. The trim removed 3 bases at V and 1 base at J, leaving 2 bases unmatched. CDR1 is SQVTM, CDR2 ANQGSEA, per germline. The CDR3 protein is CSVEGDSQETQYF. The CDR3 bases are TGCAGCGTTGAGGGGGACAGCCAAGAGACCCAGTACTTC.

A single count supports this clone. The V call is TRBV28, the J call TRBJ1-5; no clear D. The CDR3 is made up of 12 amino acids. Germline V CDR1 and CDR2: MDHEN, SYDVKM. V was pared by 6 bases and J by 0 bases, with 3 bases between. The CDR3 here is CASRDSNQPQHF. The CDR3 DNA sequence: TGTGCCAGCAGGGATAGCAATCAGCCCCAGCATTTT.

This chain connects TRBV7-9 to TRBJ1-4; 9 bases fit TRBD1. Trimming took 6 bases from V and 4 from J; bases not matched to a gene: 9. CDR3 size: 16 residues. CDR1 is SEHNR and CDR2 is FQNEAQ in the germline V gene (reference sequence). The CDR3 DNA is TGTGCCAGCAGTCAAGTCTGGGACAGGGATAATGAAAAACTGTTTTTT. This encodes CASSQVWDRDNEKLFF.

V gene TRBV18 combines with J gene TRBJ1-5, with unresolved D. The CDR3 has 13 residues. Germline V gene sequence: CDR1 KGHSH, CDR2 LQKENI. V gave up 5 bases and J gave up 7 bases, with 12 bases separating them. CDR3 loop: CASSAGSDQPQHF. The DNA of the CDR3 is TGTGCCAGCTCAGCGGGCAGTGACCAGCCCCAGCATTTT. Full variable domain (missing parts from reference TRBV18 and TRBJ1-5): NAGVMQNPRHLVRRRGQEARLRCSPMKGHSHVYWYRQLPEEGLKFMVYLQKENIIDESGMPKERFSAEFPKEGPSILRIQQVVRGDSAAYFCASSAGSDQPQHFGDGTRLSIL.

The V and J genes are TRBV7-9 and TRBJ2-5; 14 bases map to TRBD2. Germline V gene sequence: CDR1 SEHNR, CDR2 FQNEAQ (reference sequence). V lost 5 bases, J lost 5 bases, and 13 bases stayed unmatched. This CDR3 spans 18 amino acids. Here the CDR3 DNA reads TGTGCCAGCAGCAGACCCGGGACTAGCGGGAGTCGCTGGGAGACCCAGTACTTC. The encoded protein is CASSRPGTSGSRWETQYF.

V and J are TRBV19 and TRBJ2-6; 10 nucleotides align to TRBD1. Germline V CDR1 and CDR2: LNHDA, SQIVND (reference sequence). This CDR3 has 17 amino acids. V lost 3 bases, J lost 0 bases, and 2 bases stayed unmatched. For the CDR3, the DNA is TGTGCCAGTAGTATTTGGGACAGGGGCTCTGGGGCCAACGTCCTGACTTTC. Translation gives CASSIWDRGSGANVLTF.

The chain recombines TRBV4-3 with TRBJ1-6; 7 bases fit TRBD1. After removal of 0 bases from V and 11 bases from J, the junction contained 7 bases not matched to a gene. This CDR3 spans 15 amino acids. Germline V lookup: CDR1 LGHNA, CDR2 YSLEER. CDR3 loop: CASSQDGRGKAPLHF. The DNA of the CDR3 is TGCGCCAGCAGCCAAGACGGCAGGGGGAAGGCACCCCTCCACTTT.

V and J are TRBV4-3 and TRBJ1-2, with D possibly matching TRBD1 (6 bases). V was clipped by 0 bases and J by 4 bases, with 15 bases between them. Germline V CDR1 and CDR2: LGHNA, YSLEER. This CDR3 has 16 residues. Here the CDR3 reads CASSQDLSQDSYGYTF. As DNA, the CDR3 is TGCGCCAGCAGCCAAGATCTCTCACAGGACAGCTATGGCTACACCTTC.